This TCR beta chain derives from a study of T-cell memory formation after mild COVID-19. Trimming removed 1 base from V and 5 bases from J; junction bases left unmatched: 4. This CDR3 is 15 amino acids long. Per germline, CDR1 MGHRA and CDR2 YSYEKL. TCRdb independently ran MiXCR on the 5' RACE reads; one entry per CDR3 protein. Of some 290,000 distinct CDR3 sequences in the sample, around 15% were seen once. The chain recombines TRBV4-1 with TRBJ2-3; TRBD2 matches 9 bases. This TCR came from a man aged 18 to 35 who had mild COVID-19 (a few samples of this study predate the infection). Cell type and time point are not known. The sequenced sample was PBMCs or a T cell subset sorted from them (not recorded which). The CDR3: CASSQVAGVRDTQYF. The CDR3, as DNA: TGCGCCAGCAGCCAAGTAGCGGGGGTGAGAGATACGCAGTATTTT.